A single sample gave rise to the 30 T cell receptor beta chains below, sequenced in a study of control samples from healthy donors and cancer patients. Repertoires were generated with immunoSEQ multiplex PCR, while TCRdb's copy carries only in-frame clones and drops some. In the table there are about 140,000 clones, 88% of which are singletons. Sequencing was done on a sample of blood. The receptors were gathered from a woman aged 30 to 39 in good health.

This chain links TRBV4-1 with TRBJ1-5; no clear D gene. Trimming cost V 3 bases and J 6 bases, with 15 bases left between them. CDR3 length: 15 amino acids. CDR1 and CDR2 from the germline V gene are MGHRA and YSYEKL. The CDR3: CASSQAPKGGQPQHF. The CDR3 DNA reads TGCGCCAGCAGCCAGGCCCCGAAAGGAGGTCAGCCCCAGCATTTT.

This sequence joins TRBV9 and TRBJ1-2, with unresolved D. V lost 0 bases and J lost 4, with 4 bases in between. The CDR3 runs 12 residues. Germline V gives CDR1 SGDLS, CDR2 YYNGEE. The CDR3 region is CASSVDSYGYTF. The CDR3 DNA is TGTGCCAGCAGCGTAGATAGCTATGGCTACACCTTC.

The chain employs TRBV5-4 and TRBJ2-2, with D possibly being TRBD1 (6 bases). The CDR3 length is 15 residues. Germline values: CDR1 SGHNT, CDR2 YYREEE (reference sequence). V lost 1 base and J 5 bases, leaving 12 bases between the germline ends. The CDR3: CASSLRVGATGELFF. DNA for the CDR3: TGTGCCAGCAGCTTGCGTGTGGGGGCGACCGGGGAGCTGTTTTTT.

This rearrangement joins TRBV15 to TRBJ2-3, with unresolved D. CDR1 LNHNV and CDR2 YYDKDF come from the germline V gene (reference sequence). V was clipped by 0 bases and J by 2 bases, with 9 bases between them. This CDR3 region has 15 residues. Written as DNA, the CDR3 is TGTGCCACCAGCAGAGAATTAGTAGCCACAGATACGCAGTATTTT. Translation gives CATSRELVATDTQYF.

The chain is built from TRBV28 and TRBJ1-1; 7 nucleotides align to TRBD1. The V and J ends lost 6 bases and 7 bases, in that order; junction bases with no gene match: 5. CDR3 length: 12 residues. CDR1 is MDHEN and CDR2 is SYDVKM in the germline V gene. DNA of the CDR3: TGTGCCAGCAGCCTGGGACAGATTGAAGCTTTCTTT. Its protein is CASSLGQIEAFF.

The chain uses TRBV6-4 and TRBJ2-2; D is possibly TRBD2 (5 bases). V was shortened by 8 bases and J by 2 bases, with 15 bases between the two germline ends. The CDR3 is 15 amino acids. From germline, CDR1 is MRHNA and CDR2 SNTAGT. CDR3: CASSRDHLNTGELFF. The CDR3 nucleotides read TGTGCCAGCTCCCGGGATCATCTTAACACCGGGGAGCTGTTTTTT.

The genes are TRBV7-2 and TRBJ1-5; TRBD1 matches 9 bases. The length of the CDR3 is 15 residues. V was clipped by 1 base and J by 9 bases; unmatched bases: 7. The germline V gene encodes CDR1 SGHTA and CDR2 FQGNSA. CDR3 DNA: TGTGCCAGCAGCTTAGGGGGACAGGGTTTGAGGCCCCAGCATTTT. This gives the protein CASSLGGQGLRPQHF.

V is TRBV28 and J is TRBJ1-2, with 8 bases matching TRBD1. V lost 11 bases, J lost 5 bases, and 13 bases stayed unmatched. This CDR3 has 14 amino acids. Germline V lookup: CDR1 MDHEN, CDR2 SYDVKM. This chain's CDR3 is CAAQGAHLGYGYTF. The DNA of the CDR3 is TGTGCCGCGCAGGGGGCGCATCTTGGGTATGGCTACACCTTC.

The V call is TRBV7-7, the J call TRBJ1-3; D possibly corresponds to TRBD1 (6 bases). With 3 bases removed from V and 7 bases from J, the gap between germline ends came to 13 bases. Looked up from germline, CDR1 is SSHAT and CDR2 is FNYEAQ (reference sequence). This CDR3 region has 14 residues. In DNA form, the CDR3 reads TGTGCCAGCAGCTTGGCACAGGGAGACAACACCATATATTTT. Translated, it gives CASSLAQGDNTIYF.

CDR3 DNA: TGTGCCAGCTCCGAACAGGGTTCGACGAGCAATCAGCCCCAGCATTTT. Protein sequence: CASSEQGSTSNQPQHF. This sequence joins TRBV5-6 and TRBJ1-5, with D perhaps matching TRBD1 (6 bases). The CDR3 spans 16 residues. Trimming pared 7 bases from V and 1 base from J, leaving 18 bases between. Germline loops: CDR1 SGHDT, CDR2 YYEEEE.

J is TRBJ2-5 and V is TRBV18; D is possibly TRBD2 (6 bases). The CDR3 totals 14 residues. The V gene's germline CDR1 is KGHSH and CDR2 LQKENI. V was pared by 6 bases and J by 4 bases, with 15 bases between. The CDR3 loop is CASSQSEGPETQYF. In DNA, the CDR3 is TGTGCCAGCTCCCAGTCGGAGGGCCCAGAGACCCAGTACTTC.

This clone was observed many times. The rearrangement links TRBV29-1 to TRBJ1-2; 7 bases fit TRBD1. This CDR3 spans 14 amino acids. CDR1 is SQVTM and CDR2 is ANQGSEA in the germline V gene. J was trimmed by 4 bases and V by 3 bases; bases with no gene match: 8. CDR3 amino acids: CSVEGDRVGYGYTF. The CDR3 nucleotides read TGCAGCGTTGAGGGCGACAGGGTTGGCTATGGCTACACCTTC.

The chain recombines TRBV4-1 with TRBJ1-5; TRBD1 agrees at 8 bases. Unmatched junction bases numbered 7, after V lost 4 bases and J lost 2 bases. This CDR3 is built from 16 residues. Germline CDR1 reads MGHRA; CDR2 reads YSYEKL. CDR3 DNA: TGCGCCAGCAGCCCAGCAGGGGGCTCGGGCAATCAGCCCCAGCATTTT. It encodes CASSPAGGSGNQPQHF.

J is TRBJ2-7 and V is TRBV18; 8 bases map to TRBD2. CDR3 size: 14 residues. Germline CDR1 is KGHSH and CDR2 is LQKENI. V trimming: 6 bases; J trimming: 5 bases; junction bases outside the gene matches: 9. In nucleotides, the CDR3 is TGTGCCAGCTCGGCCGGGACTAGGTCCCACGAGCAGTACTTC. As protein: CASSAGTRSHEQYF.

V usage is TRBV7-9 and J usage is TRBJ2-7; D is perhaps TRBD1 or TRBD2 (5 bases each). This CDR3 region has 13 residues. Trimming shortened V by 4 bases and J by 1 base, and 8 bases separated the two germline ends. CDR1 and CDR2 (germline): SEHNR, FQNEAQ (reference sequence). CDR3 DNA: TGTGCCAGCAGCTGGGGACGGTCCTACGAGCAGTACTTC. Translated, it gives CASSWGRSYEQYF.

The chain carries TRBV30 and TRBJ1-4; D call uncertain. Germline V gene sequence: CDR1 GTSNPN, CDR2 SVGIG (reference sequence). The CDR3 runs 14 residues. V was shortened by 0 bases and J by 9 bases, with 14 bases between the two germline ends. Here the CDR3 DNA reads TGTGCCTGGAGTGTAGGATCGTCCGCGCAAAAACTGTTTTTT. It specifies CAWSVGSSAQKLFF.

This sequence joins TRBV7-2 and TRBJ2-7; perhaps TRBD1 as D (5 bases). Germline values: CDR1 SGHTA, CDR2 FQGNSA. The V and J ends lost 1 base and 0 bases respectively, with 10 bases between them. The CDR3 totals 15 residues. This CDR3 is CASSLDQGSSYEQYF. The CDR3 bases are TGTGCCAGCAGCTTAGATCAGGGAAGCTCCTACGAGCAGTACTTC.

This chain connects TRBV5-4 to TRBJ2-7; 12 bases align to TRBD2. J gave up 3 bases and V 0 bases, and 1 base lay outside the gene matches. Looked up from germline, CDR1 is SGHNT and CDR2 is YYREEE (reference sequence). The CDR3 has 15 amino acids. CDR3 in amino acids: CASSLGTSGIYEQYF. Here the CDR3 DNA reads TGTGCCAGCAGCTTGGGGACTAGCGGGATCTACGAGCAGTACTTC.

J is TRBJ2-1 and V is TRBV7-2; D may be TRBD1 (6 bases). Between the trimmed V and J ends, which lost 7 bases and 10 bases, there was a span of 20 bases. In germline, CDR1 is SGHTA, CDR2 FQGNSA. The CDR3 sequence is 14 residues long. The CDR3 spells CASTPAGGWREQFF. The CDR3 DNA follows: TGTGCCAGCACCCCGGCTGGGGGCTGGAGGGAGCAGTTCTTC.

The chain carries TRBV9 and TRBJ2-7; no clear D gene. The CDR3 sequence is 14 residues long. Trimming removed 0 bases at V and 0 bases at J, with 7 bases between. Germline V gene lookup returns CDR1 SGDLS and CDR2 YYNGEE. CDR3 in amino acids: CASSVDPSSYEQYF. In nucleotides, the CDR3 is TGTGCCAGCAGCGTAGACCCCAGCTCCTACGAGCAGTACTTC. Complete variable domain (other parts from reference TRBV9 and TRBJ2-7): DSGVTQTPKHLITATGQRVTLRCSPRSGDLSVYWYQQSLDQGLQFLIQYYNGEERAKGNILERFSAQQFPDLHSELNLSSLELGDSALYFCASSVDPSSYEQYFGPGTRLTVT.

J is TRBJ2-1 and V is TRBV7-3, with 12 bases fitting TRBD2. V lost 5 bases and J lost 7; bases outside the gene matches: 6. Germline-derived CDR1 and CDR2 are SGHTA and FQGTGA. This CDR3 contains 15 residues. CDR3 nucleotide sequence: TGTGCCAGCAGCCTCCGACTAGCGGGAGTTAATGAGCAGTTCTTC. Its translation is CASSLRLAGVNEQFF.

The rearrangement uses TRBV11-1 and TRBJ1-6; D is possibly TRBD1 (6 bases). This CDR3 has 15 residues. Looked up from germline, CDR1 is SGHAT and CDR2 is FQDESV (reference sequence). The V and J ends lost 7 bases and 5 bases respectively, with 15 bases between them. The CDR3 reads CASNPGHGDNSPLHF. CDR3 nucleotides: TGTGCCAGCAACCCGGGACATGGGGATAATTCACCCCTCCACTTT.

This clone was seen more than once but under ten times. Other nucleotide sequences from this sample produce the same CDR3. The rearrangement joins TRBV19 to TRBJ2-7; possibly TRBD2 for D (6 bases). Trimming cost V 1 base and J 3 bases, with 10 bases left between them. The germline gives CDR1 LNHDA, CDR2 SQIVND (reference sequence). The length of the CDR3 is 14 residues. The CDR3 loop reads CASSIAGDSYEQYF. CDR3 bases: TGTGCCAGTAGTATAGCGGGAGATAGCTACGAGCAGTACTTC.

This sequence joins TRBV11-2 and TRBJ2-7, with 15 bases fitting TRBD2. Germline CDR1 and CDR2: SGHAT and FQNNGV. This CDR3 has 16 residues. The trim removed 5 bases at V and 1 base at J, leaving 3 bases unmatched. The CDR3 loop is CASSPGLAGGSYEQYF. The CDR3 DNA reads TGTGCCAGCAGCCCGGGACTAGCGGGAGGTTCCTACGAGCAGTACTTC.

Comments on this clone: Sequence at one end of the junction differs from germline and may be a read error. The chain carries TRBV5-1 and TRBJ2-3, with 9 bases lining up with TRBD2. CDR1 and CDR2 (germline): SGHRS, YFSETQ. The CDR3 extends over 16 amino acids. CDR3 DNA sequence: TGCACCAGCAGCCAACGACTAGCGGATAGCACAGATACGCAGTATTTT. It translates to CTSSQRLADSTDTQYF. Based on the CDR3 plus reference TRBV5-1 and TRBJ2-3, the full variable domain is KAGVTQTPRYLIKTRGQQVTLSCSPISGHRSVSWYQQTPGQGLQFLFEYFSETQRNKGNFPGRFSGRQFSNSRSEMNVSTLELGDSALYLCTSSQRLADSTDTQYFGPGTRLTVL.

The gene calls are TRBV24-1 and TRBJ1-1; the D is unclear. This CDR3 is built from 13 residues. V dropped 3 bases and J dropped 8 bases, with 12 bases sitting between them. CDR1 and CDR2 from the germline V gene are KGHDR and SFDVKD. The CDR3 here is CATSDLRGGEAFF. The DNA for the CDR3 is TGTGCCACCAGTGATCTTCGCGGCGGGGAAGCTTTCTTT.

The chain links TRBV4-1 to TRBJ1-3; 7 nucleotides line up with TRBD1. CDR1 is MGHRA, CDR2 YSYEKL, per germline. CDR3 length equals 20 residues. The J segment lost 0 bases and the V segment lost 1 base, leaving 15 bases of the junction unmatched. Here the CDR3 reads CASSQGRQGPMRLSGNTIYF. The CDR3 DNA follows: TGCGCCAGCAGCCAAGGCAGACAGGGTCCGATGCGCCTCTCTGGAAACACCATATATTTT.

The rearrangement joins TRBV9 to TRBJ1-6, with 9 bases lining up with TRBD1. The CDR3 runs to 15 residues. V lost 3 bases, J lost 9 bases, and 7 bases stayed unmatched. CDR1 and CDR2 from the germline V gene are SGDLS and YYNGEE. The DNA of the CDR3 is TGTGCCAGCAGCGCCGGGACAGGGTTGGCTTCACCCCTCCACTTT. Its translation is CASSAGTGLASPLHF.

This sequence joins TRBV10-3 and TRBJ2-5; the D is unclear. Trimming removed 3 bases at V and 4 bases at J, with 18 bases between. CDR1 and CDR2 from the germline V gene are ENHRY and SYGVKD. The CDR3 has 16 amino acids. CDR3 amino acids: CAISDLLGPPPETQYF. Here the CDR3 DNA reads TGTGCCATCAGTGACCTCCTCGGACCACCCCCAGAGACCCAGTACTTC.

This clone was picked up a small number of times. The chain links TRBV5-6 to TRBJ2-7, with 8 positions matching TRBD1. The germline CDR1 and CDR2 sequences are SGHDT and YYEEEE. CDR3 length equals 16 residues. V lost 4 bases to trimming and J lost 2 bases; unmatched junction nucleotides: 11. The CDR3 bases are TGTGCCAGCAGCCCTGTAGGTGACAGGGGTCCCTACGAGCAGTACTTC. Protein sequence: CASSPVGDRGPYEQYF.